These 21 T cell receptor beta chains were all obtained from the same sample, sequenced in a study of blood T cell repertoires in COVID-19. Sequencing used immunoSEQ multiplex PCR; TCRdb keeps in-frame clones, though not all of them. The sample has 120,000 to 150,000 clones, approximately 80% seen once. What was sequenced was peripheral blood. These receptors all come from a man in his fifties or sixties with acute or convalescent COVID-19.

V gene TRBV7-2 combines with J gene TRBJ1-3, with D possibly TRBD1 on 6 matching bases. The germline V and J ends were trimmed by 6 bases and 4 bases, with 16 bases remaining between them. CDR3 length: 15 residues. Germline loops: CDR1 SGHTA, CDR2 FQGNSA. CDR3 nucleotides: TGTGCCAGCAGTTACTCAGGGGCTGGGGGAAACACCATATATTTT. Its translation: CASSYSGAGGNTIYF.

This clone was recorded a few times. V is TRBV2 and J is TRBJ2-6; maybe TRBD2 (6 bases). Germline V lookup: CDR1 SNHLY, CDR2 FYNNEI. This CDR3 has 20 amino acids. Trimming pared 0 bases from V and 0 bases from J, leaving 18 bases between. DNA for the CDR3: TGTGCCAGCAGTGAAGCGGGTACGCGGGGCGGGACCTCTGGGGCCAACGTCCTGACTTTC. Translation gives CASSEAGTRGGTSGANVLTF.

Here the CDR3 DNA reads TGTGCCAGCTCAGCCAACGGGAGGGGTGCTAATGAAAAACTGTTTTTT. Its translation: CASSANGRGANEKLFF. The chain joins TRBV18 to TRBJ1-4; the D gene is possibly TRBD1 (5 bases). Trimming took 5 bases from V and 3 from J, leaving 16 bases between them. The CDR3 totals 16 residues. Germline CDR1 and CDR2: KGHSH and LQKENI.

The chain links TRBV21-1 to TRBJ2-3; TRBD2 was called by the table and not checked on the DNA. TRBV21-1 is recorded as a pseudogene. The CDR3 covers 18 residues. The DNA for the CDR3 is TGTGCCAGCAGCAACCCTGGTAGGACTAGCGGGGGCCCAGATACGCAGTATTTT. It is translated as CASSNPGRTSGGPDTQYF.

The chain uses TRBV2 and TRBJ2-1, with 7 positions matching TRBD2. V shed 2 bases and J 2 bases; nucleotides not matched to a gene: 3. CDR3 length: 15 amino acids. CDR1 is SNHLY, CDR2 FYNNEI, per germline. The chain's CDR3 is CASSEREGTYNEQFF. The CDR3 DNA reads as TGTGCCAGCAGTGAAAGGGAGGGTACCTACAATGAGCAGTTCTTC.

The chain uses TRBV19 and TRBJ1-6; 8 bases fit TRBD1. The ends lost 3 bases at V and 10 bases at J; junction bases unmatched: 8. The CDR3 is 15 amino acids. The germline CDR1 and CDR2 sequences are LNHDA and SQIVND (reference sequence). CDR3 coding DNA: TGTGCCAGTAGTATGTCGACAGGGGTAAACTCACCCCTCCACTTT. It translates to CASSMSTGVNSPLHF. Together with reference TRBV19 and TRBJ1-6, the CDR3 gives the full variable domain: DGGITQSPKYLFRKEGQNVTLSCEQNLNHDAMYWYRQDPGQGLRLIYYSQIVNDFQKGDIAEGYSVSREKKESFPLTVTSAQKNPTAFYLCASSMSTGVNSPLHFGNGTRLTVT.

The chain uses TRBV28 and TRBJ1-1; the D gene is possibly TRBD1 (5 bases). Trimming removed 3 bases from V and 11 bases from J, with 13 bases in between. Germline V gene lookup returns CDR1 MDHEN and CDR2 SYDVKM. The CDR3 sequence is 12 residues long. The CDR3 DNA sequence: TGTGCCAGCAGTTTGGGGCTTCGGTGGGCTTTCTTT. Residues: CASSLGLRWAFF.

The chain joins TRBV4-1 to TRBJ2-6; a weak D match, TRBD1 (5 bases). The ends were cut back, 4 bases at V and 2 bases at J, with 9 bases in the middle. This CDR3 spans 15 amino acids. Germline assignment: CDR1 MGHRA and CDR2 YSYEKL. The CDR3 region is CASSLWGAGANVLTF. Written as DNA, the CDR3 is TGCGCCAGCAGCCTATGGGGCGCTGGGGCCAACGTCCTGACTTTC.

The chain carries TRBV29-1 and TRBJ1-4; no firm D call. The germline gives CDR1 SQVTM, CDR2 ANQGSEA. The CDR3 runs to 15 residues. The ends were cut back, 4 bases at V and 3 bases at J, with 15 bases in the middle. The CDR3 DNA is TGCAGCGTTGTTAAGTCGGGTTCAGCTAATGAAAAACTGTTTTTT. It translates to CSVVKSGSANEKLFF.

The chain recombines TRBV5-4 with TRBJ1-6, with 8 bases identical to TRBD1. This CDR3 contains 14 residues. CDR1 is SGHNT, CDR2 YYREEE, per germline (reference sequence). V lost 3 bases to trimming and J lost 5 bases; unmatched junction nucleotides: 1. Here the CDR3 DNA reads TGTGCCAGCAGCTCAGGGGGCGATAATTCACCCCTCCACTTT. This codes for CASSSGGDNSPLHF. The full variable domain, with the rest looked up from reference TRBV5-4 and TRBJ1-6, is ETGVTQSPTHLIKTRGQQVTLRCSSQSGHNTVSWYQQALGQGPQFIFQYYREEENGRGNFPPRFSGLQFPNYSSELNVNALELDDSALYLCASSSGGDNSPLHFGNGTRLTVT.

This chain joins TRBV7-9 and TRBJ1-2, with 7 bases fitting TRBD1. Germline CDR1 and CDR2: SEHNR and FQNEAQ (reference sequence). The CDR3 is 15 amino acids. J was trimmed by 13 bases and V by 5 bases; bases with no gene match: 19. The CDR3: CASSPLGDSLNRVTF. Here the CDR3 DNA reads TGTGCCAGCAGCCCCTTGGGGGACAGCCTTAATAGGGTCACCTTC.

In this sample, this clone turned up a few times. CDR3 sequence reads: CASSLDRGDTQYF. The CDR3 DNA reads TGTGCCAGCAGCTTGGACCGGGGAGATACGCAGTATTTT. The chain couples TRBV5-8 to TRBJ2-3; D is possibly TRBD2 (5 bases). The CDR3 contains 13 residues. The germline CDR1 and CDR2 sequences are SGHTS and YDEGEE. Trimming removed 0 bases from V and 5 bases from J, with 7 bases in between. Together with reference TRBV5-8 and TRBJ2-3, the CDR3 gives the full variable domain: EAGVTQSPTHLIKTRGQQATLRCSPISGHTSVYWYQQALGLGLQFLLWYDEGEERNRGNFPPRFSGRQFPNYSSELNVNALELEDSALYLCASSLDRGDTQYFGPGTRLTVL.

This clone was observed a few times. The rearrangement joins TRBV4-1 to TRBJ1-2, with D possibly being TRBD1 (6 bases). The CDR3 has 15 residues. Trimming took off 0 bases at V and 2 bases at J, with 10 bases between the two ends. The V gene's germline CDR1 is MGHRA and CDR2 YSYEKL. CDR3: CASSQDDRPNYGYTF. DNA of the CDR3: TGCGCCAGCAGCCAAGATGACAGGCCAAACTATGGCTACACCTTC.

This rearrangement joins TRBV7-6 to TRBJ2-1, with 7 bases matching TRBD2. Looked up from germline, CDR1 is SGHVS and CDR2 is FNYEAQ. The CDR3 is 17 residues long. The junction had 13 bases not matched to a gene; V was cut back by 2 bases and J by 6 bases. CDR3 nucleotides: TGTGCCAGCAGCTTATCGGTATGGGGGGGACTGGCCAATGAGCAGTTCTTC. Residues: CASSLSVWGGLANEQFF.

The chain carries TRBV24-1 and TRBJ2-1; D is possibly TRBD1 (6 bases). V lost 1 base, J lost 7 bases, and 7 bases lay in between. Germline CDR1 reads KGHDR; CDR2 reads SFDVKD. The CDR3 sequence is 13 residues long. Written as DNA, the CDR3 is TGTGCCACCAGTGATTTACAGGGTAATGAGCAGTTCTTC. It yields the protein CATSDLQGNEQFF.

The rearrangement uses TRBV2 and TRBJ2-3; 9 bases match TRBD2. With 3 bases clipped from V and 5 bases from J, the junction kept 9 bases outside the gene matches. In germline, CDR1 is SNHLY, CDR2 FYNNEI. The CDR3 is made up of 16 amino acids. The CDR3 DNA reads TGTGCCAGCAGTGACAGGCGGGGGGGCCAGGTAGATACGCAGTATTTT. Its protein product is CASSDRRGGQVDTQYF.

The V and J genes are TRBV6-4 and TRBJ2-3; TRBD2 matches at 7 bases. CDR1 MRHNA and CDR2 SNTAGT come from the germline V gene. This CDR3 contains 15 residues. V trimming: 0 bases; J trimming: 5 bases; junction bases outside the gene matches: 5. The DNA of the CDR3 is TGTGCCAGCAGTGACTCGGCGGGGGTTAAAGATACGCAGTATTTT. It yields the protein CASSDSAGVKDTQYF.

The chain combines TRBV5-1 with TRBJ1-2; a possible D gene is TRBD1 (5 bases). The V end lost 0 bases, the J end lost 8 bases, and 17 bases lay between the germline ends. The CDR3 is 15 amino acids. Germline V gives CDR1 SGHRS, CDR2 YFSETQ. CDR3 region: CASSLGYRQGGGYTF. CDR3 nucleotides: TGCGCCAGCAGCTTGGGGTATCGCCAGGGTGGGGGCTACACCTTC.

The chain uses TRBV5-8 and TRBJ2-7, with 8 bases matching TRBD1. Looked up from germline, CDR1 is SGHTS and CDR2 is YDEGEE. V lost 3 bases to trimming and J lost 9 bases; unmatched junction nucleotides: 8. The CDR3 length is 13 residues. The chain's CDR3 is CASSSDGQGAQYF. The CDR3 region has the DNA TGTGCCAGCAGCTCTGACGGACAGGGAGCGCAGTACTTC. Full variable domain (remainder filled in from reference TRBV5-8 and TRBJ2-7): EAGVTQSPTHLIKTRGQQATLRCSPISGHTSVYWYQQALGLGLQFLLWYDEGEERNRGNFPPRFSGRQFPNYSSELNVNALELEDSALYLCASSSDGQGAQYFGPGTRLTVT.

V usage is TRBV5-1 and J usage is TRBJ2-7; D is ambiguous. This CDR3 region has 13 residues. V shed 3 bases and J shed 2 bases, with 9 bases lying between them. Germline CDR1 reads SGHRS; CDR2 reads YFSETQ. The CDR3 spells CASSWSSTYEQYF. The CDR3 nucleotides read TGCGCCAGCAGCTGGTCAAGCACCTACGAGCAGTACTTC. Full variable domain (rest looked up from reference TRBV5-1 and TRBJ2-7): KAGVTQTPRYLIKTRGQQVTLSCSPISGHRSVSWYQQTPGQGLQFLFEYFSETQRNKGNFPGRFSGRQFSNSRSEMNVSTLELGDSALYLCASSWSSTYEQYFGPGTRLTVT.

The V and J genes are TRBV7-3 and TRBJ2-1, with a weak D call TRBD1 (5 bases). Germline CDR1 and CDR2: SGHTA and FQGTGA. The V and J ends lost 4 bases and 8 bases respectively, with 9 bases between them. The CDR3 totals 12 residues. This CDR3 reads CASSSEGDEQFF. The CDR3 DNA reads as TGTGCCAGCAGCTCCGAAGGGGATGAGCAGTTCTTC.